This TCR beta chain was retrieved from a study of T cells in Graves' hyperthyroidism and ophthalmopathy (dated 2019 in TCRdb). Regarding the complete study: Peripheral blood samples were taken at initial diagnosis, before any treatment was given. In addition, the study compared T-cell repertoires in thyroid tissue and in blood from several Graves' hyperthyroidism patients. After sampling, hyperthyroidism patients received methimazole starting at 30 mg daily, and ophthalmopathy patients received high-dose intravenous methylprednisolone. An independent validation cohort of around 19 hyperthyroidism patients and approximately 15 patients who later progressed to ophthalmopathy tested prospective prediction of ophthalmopathy. To identify TCR V-J signatures that set the groups apart, the researchers used a discovery cohort of 100 patients, made up of 43 with Graves' ophthalmopathy and 57 with stable Graves' hyperthyroidism. According to the paper, TCR Vbeta CDR3 sequencing was carried out on about 140 peripheral blood samples, which came from under 50 ophthalmopathy, around 74 hyperthyroidism and approximately 17 progressor patients. For training and testing, the 100 or so patients in the discovery cohort were randomly divided in a 7:3 ratio. What the research found in general, with its limitations: A model built on a 13 V-J signature distinguished ophthalmopathy from stable hyperthyroidism, reaching 87.88% sensitivity and 81.08% specificity in cross-validation and 80%/75% in testing. Most expanded thyroid clonotypes (frequency above 0.001) were also detected in blood, a finding suggesting that blood repertoires may reflect thyroid immune responses. In validation, progression to ophthalmopathy was predicted by the model with 70% to 71% sensitivity and 72% to 80% specificity, a median of roughly 6 months before onset. Sample size was not statistically predetermined, and investigators were not blinded to group allocation.

This clonotype was counted many times. Its target antigen remains unknown. No much larger clonotype is one base removed from it; base qualities were not supplied. The germline V gene (reference sequence) supplies CDR1 SEHNR and CDR2 FQNEAQ. The CDR3 covers 16 residues, taking in both the cysteine and the phenylalanine. The entry retains the CDR3 DNA only, 48 bases that are in frame from base 1. V gives up 5 bases and J gives up 4 bases, and the segment between their germline ends measures 21 bases. Amplification of TCR beta CDR3 regions was carried out from RNA transcripts. For the first round of RT-PCR on the TCR CDR3, the HTBI primer set was used together with the Qiagen OneStep RT-PCR kit. Libraries were constructed in a second round of multiplex PCR, after which size selection and purification were carried out. The libraries were sequenced on an Illumina HiSeq2000 using paired-end 100 bp reads. Per the source publication's procedure: Raw data were processed with SOAPnuke, discarding reads with adapters, uncalled bases, mean Phred below 15, or no exact constant-primer or identifier match. High-quality paired reads were merged using COPE v1.2.5, and each unique nucleotide sequence was defined as a clonotype. MiTCR v1.1 was used to align the clonotypes against IMGT TRBV, TRBD and TRBJ reference segments. Only V-J combinations with frequency above 0.0001, covering approximately 99% of repertoires, were analysed. A TCS score was defined as the ratio between F50 (clonal expansion) and ExV (chaos), using BLOSUM62-based TCRdist between CDR3 peptides within each V-J. Welch's t-statistics and random forest reduced 500 to 650 V-J features to around 14, which were used in a naive Bayes classifier (R e1071). TCRdb trimmed the raw reads at Q25, called clones with MiXCR and kept productive beta chains. Rows merge per CDR3 protein into single entries with the most common DNA and genes. The V and J calls and clone size are TCRdb's, not the authors'. The table for this sample lists 300,000 to 450,000 distinct CDR3 sequences; about 18% of them were counted only once. The ten largest account for 40% of the sample.

Moderately to severely active disease, a Clinical Activity Score of at least 3, a NOSPECS grade of at least 4, and a duration under 3 months were present in ophthalmopathy patients. Patients with uncontrolled infections, other autoimmune diseases, pregnancy or lactation were excluded. Diagnoses relied on clinical symptoms, serum thyroxine and TRAb, thyroid ultrasound and orbital computed tomography. PBMCs were separated from under 11 ml of fresh peripheral blood using Ficoll-Paque density gradient centrifugation. Total RNA was extracted using Trizol reagent, and RNA quality was assessed on an Agilent 2100 Bioanalyzer.

The source material was blood. The receptor was isolated from a man aged 18 to 29 with Graves' ophthalmopathy. Here the chain combines TRBV7-9 and TRBJ2-7; no D gene can be assigned with confidence. The CDR3 corresponds to CASSPPGKRKPYEQYF. The DNA sequence is given as TGTGCCAGCAGCCCCCCTGGAAAGCGTAAGCCGTACGAGCAGTACTTC.